A single sample gave rise to the 29 T cell receptor beta chains below, sequenced in a study of blood T cells in healthy people across ages. Through a sample-barcoded 5' primer and a J-beta primer mix, a second PCR was run for roughly 6 to 12 cycles. TCRdb re-analysed the 5' RACE reads in MiXCR, keeping a single row per CDR3 protein. In the table there are approximately 730,000 distinct CDR3 sequences, 40% to 65% of which are singletons. The sequenced material came from blood. These receptors all come from a man aged 80 or over in good health.

The chain combines TRBV6-2 or TRBV6-3 with TRBJ2-2; 10 bases are a match to TRBD2. CDR1 and CDR2 (germline): MNHEY, SVGEGT. This CDR3 contains 18 residues. The J segment lost 6 bases and the V segment lost 2 bases, leaving 12 bases of the junction unmatched. The CDR3 here is CASSYPPGLAGVSGELFF. The CDR3 DNA is TGTGCCAGCAGTTACCCCCCTGGGCTAGCGGGAGTGTCCGGGGAGCTGTTTTTT.

This chain links TRBV24-1 with TRBJ2-1; the match to TRBD2 covers 11 bases. The CDR3 covers 17 residues. The germline CDR1 and CDR2 sequences are KGHDR and SFDVKD. Trimming cost V 3 bases and J 7 bases; bases outside gene matches: 10. The CDR3 DNA is TGTGCCACCAGTGATCTTCCGGGACTAGCGGTTCGGAATGAGCAGTTCTTC. Protein: CATSDLPGLAVRNEQFF.

The rearrangement uses TRBV11-2 and TRBJ1-2; D is unclear. This CDR3 comprises 13 residues. V lost 4 bases and J 9 bases, leaving 15 bases between the germline ends. CDR1 is SGHAT, CDR2 FQNNGV, per germline. The CDR3 sequence: CASSSPDHRSYTF. CDR3 bases: TGTGCCAGCAGCTCACCCGACCACCGCAGCTACACCTTC.

The chain uses TRBV5-1 and TRBJ2-4, with 9 nucleotides matching TRBD1. Unmatched junction bases numbered 16, after V lost 9 bases and J lost 0 bases. The CDR3 contains 18 residues. Germline assignment: CDR1 SGHRS and CDR2 YFSETQ. The CDR3 bases are TGCGCCAAGCGGGACAGGGAACGAGGGCCGCTAGCCAAAAACATTCAGTACTTC. This codes for CAKRDRERGPLAKNIQYF.

This clonotype has a handful of counts. The chain combines TRBV9 with TRBJ1-2; maybe TRBD1 (6 bases). Germline V lookup: CDR1 SGDLS, CDR2 YYNGEE. The V and J ends lost 3 bases and 1 base respectively, with 16 bases between them. This CDR3 is 16 amino acids long. CDR3 nucleotides: TGTGCCAGCAGCGCGACTTCGACAGGTGATAACTATGGCTACACCTTC. Translating gives CASSATSTGDNYGYTF.

The chain recombines TRBV20-1 with TRBJ2-1; a possible D gene is TRBD2 (6 bases). Trimming removed 0 bases from V and 6 bases from J, with 30 bases in between. Germline CDR1 is DFQATT and CDR2 is SNEGSKA (reference sequence). The CDR3 spans 20 residues. For the CDR3, the DNA is TGCAGTGCTAGAGATCTTGTGGGGATGGCAGGGAGGACCCTCGTCAATGAGCAGTTCTTC. Amino acids: CSARDLVGMAGRTLVNEQFF.

This chain links TRBV28 with TRBJ2-7; D may be TRBD1 (6 bases). This CDR3 contains 13 residues. The germline V gene encodes CDR1 MDHEN and CDR2 SYDVKM. Here the CDR3 reads CATRGAAFNEQYF. CDR3 coding DNA: TGTGCTACCAGGGGAGCGGCGTTCAACGAGCAGTACTTC.

This clonotype appeared once. The genes are TRBV10-3 and TRBJ2-3; 13 bases agree with TRBD2. Germline trimming cut 9 bases from V and 14 bases from J; bases unmatched to any gene: 14. Germline loops: CDR1 ENHRY, CDR2 SYGVKD. CDR3 size: 14 residues. In DNA, the CDR3 is TGTGCCATTACTAGCGGGGGGGAGCACAGAGACGCGTATTTT. Amino acids: CAITSGGEHRDAYF.

V usage is TRBV20-1 and J usage is TRBJ2-7; TRBD2 matches 9 bases. Losses at the gene ends were 5 bases for V and 3 bases for J; bases not matched to a gene: 5. The CDR3 is 13 residues long. Germline V lookup: CDR1 DFQATT, CDR2 SNEGSKA (reference sequence). CDR3: CSAAGTSSYEQYF. The CDR3 DNA reads TGCAGTGCTGCCGGGACTAGCAGCTACGAGCAGTACTTC.

This sequence joins TRBV29-1 and TRBJ2-2; D gene ambiguous. In germline, CDR1 is SQVTM, CDR2 ANQGSEA. V was shortened by 1 base and J by 7 bases, with 16 bases between the two germline ends. The CDR3 extends over 15 amino acids. CDR3 loop: CSVEGEGSSIGELFF. CDR3 nucleotides: TGCAGCGTTGAAGGGGAAGGCAGCTCTATCGGGGAGCTGTTTTTT.

V is TRBV29-1 and J is TRBJ2-7; D is perhaps TRBD1 or TRBD2 (5 bases each). The V and J ends lost 3 bases and 5 bases respectively, with 11 bases between them. The CDR3 is made up of 12 amino acids. Germline V lookup: CDR1 SQVTM, CDR2 ANQGSEA. The CDR3 protein is CSVESGTHEQYF. CDR3 coding DNA: TGCAGCGTTGAGTCGGGGACCCACGAGCAGTACTTC.

This chain connects TRBV20-1 to TRBJ2-1; perhaps TRBD1 as D (5 bases). This CDR3 region has 15 residues. Deletions cut 0 bases from V and 0 bases from J, with 9 bases between. Germline V CDR1 and CDR2: DFQATT, SNEGSKA (reference sequence). The CDR3 reads CSARDRQGSYNEQFF. The CDR3 DNA follows: TGCAGTGCTAGAGATAGGCAGGGCTCCTACAATGAGCAGTTCTTC.

This chain uses TRBV12-3 or TRBV12-4 with TRBJ2-2, with 7 bases fitting TRBD2. V trimming: 3 bases; J trimming: 6 bases; junction bases outside the gene matches: 7. CDR3 length: 15 amino acids. CDR3 sequence (DNA): TGTGCCAGCAGTTTCCGGGAGGCTACGGCCGGGGAGCTGTTTTTT. Its translation: CASSFREATAGELFF.

The rearrangement links TRBV7-9 to TRBJ2-5; 9 bases fit TRBD1. The closer fit of TRBJ2-7 to the DNA end suggests the J call may be wrong. CDR1 is SEHNR, CDR2 FQNEAQ, per germline (reference sequence). The CDR3 totals 16 residues. CDR3 sequence reads: CASSFSPGQGPHEQYF. The CDR3 DNA follows: TGTGCCAGCAGCTTCTCCCCGGGACAGGGCCCCCACGAGCAGTACTTC.

The CDR3 is CATWAGGSSSYEQYF. The DNA of the CDR3 is TGTGCCACCTGGGCTGGGGGTTCAAGCTCCTACGAGCAGTACTTC. The chain is built from TRBV27 and TRBJ2-7; D possibly matches TRBD1 or TRBD2 (5 bases each). The CDR3 is 15 residues long. Looked up from germline, CDR1 is MNHEY and CDR2 is SMNVEV (reference sequence). V was trimmed by 10 bases and J by 0 bases, leaving 19 bases between them.

The table lists this clonotype with a few counts. The chain carries TRBV7-3 and TRBJ2-3; either TRBD1 or TRBD2 may supply D (5 bases each). The CDR3 contains 16 residues. V lost 5 bases, J lost 5 bases, and 20 bases lay in between. CDR1 SGHTA and CDR2 FQGTGA come from the germline V gene. CDR3 nucleotides: TGTGCCAGCAGCACCCGTGAGGGGAGAGGTCGAGATACGCAGTATTTT. Encoded protein: CASSTREGRGRDTQYF. The full variable domain, rest sourced from reference TRBV7-3 and TRBJ2-3, is GAGVSQTPSNKVTEKGKYVELRCDPISGHTALYWYRQSLGQGPEFLIYFQGTGAADDSGLPNDRFFAVRPEGSVSTLKIQRTERGDSAVYLCASSTREGRGRDTQYFGPGTRLTVL.

V gene TRBV12-3 or TRBV12-4 combines with J gene TRBJ1-5; 7 nucleotides agree with TRBD1. V gave up 5 bases and J gave up 5 bases; unmatched junction bases: 15. The CDR3 covers 17 residues. CDR3 DNA sequence: TGTGCCAGCAGTCCACTCCGAAGACAGGGAGGATATCAGCCCCAGCATTTT. This gives the protein CASSPLRRQGGYQPQHF.

The chain carries TRBV29-1 and TRBJ2-1; 14 bases fit TRBD2. This CDR3 has 16 residues. Germline-derived CDR1 and CDR2 are SQVTM and ANQGSEA. The trim removed 4 bases at V and 3 bases at J, leaving 5 bases unmatched. The DNA of the CDR3 is TGCAGCGTTGCCCTCGGGACTAGCGGGAGCTACAATGAGCAGTTCTTC. This translates into CSVALGTSGSYNEQFF.

The chain combines TRBV20-1 with TRBJ1-5; D perhaps matches TRBD1 (5 bases). The CDR3 contains 15 residues. Deletions cut 0 bases from V and 0 bases from J, with 9 bases between. From germline, CDR1 is DFQATT and CDR2 SNEGSKA (reference sequence). In DNA, the CDR3 is TGCAGTGCTAGAGAACAGGCCCTTAGCAATCAGCCCCAGCATTTT. Protein: CSAREQALSNQPQHF.

In its sample, this clonotype was seen a few times. The chain uses TRBV4-1 and TRBJ2-7, with TRBD1 as a possible D gene (5 bases). There are 15 residues in the CDR3. Trimming took off 4 bases at V and 2 bases at J, with 15 bases between the two ends. The germline V gene encodes CDR1 MGHRA and CDR2 YSYEKL. The CDR3 loop reads CASSRQDRGPYEQYF. The CDR3 DNA sequence: TGCGCCAGCAGCCGGCAGGATAGGGGCCCCTACGAGCAGTACTTC.

The chain links TRBV4-2 to TRBJ2-7; D possibly corresponds to TRBD2 (6 bases). The CDR3 has 16 residues. V was trimmed by 2 bases and J by 1 base, leaving 15 bases between them. From germline, CDR1 is LGHNA and CDR2 YNFKEQ. The CDR3 DNA follows: TGTGCCAGCAGCCAACCAACAGCGGGTCAATCCTACGAGCAGTACTTC. Its protein product is CASSQPTAGQSYEQYF.

This clonotype was counted a few times. J is TRBJ1-1 and V is TRBV20-1, with TRBD1 matching 9 bases. CDR3 size: 15 residues. CDR1 and CDR2 (germline): DFQATT, SNEGSKA (reference sequence). V dropped 5 bases and J dropped 2; count of bases not matched to a gene: 9. Written as DNA, the CDR3 is TGCAGTGCTCGCCTGGGGGGACAGGGTAACACTGAAGCTTTCTTT. Its translation is CSARLGGQGNTEAFF.

The chain carries TRBV7-9 and TRBJ2-1, with D perhaps TRBD2 (7 bases). The CDR3 spans 17 residues. The V and J ends lost 0 bases and 6 bases respectively, with 18 bases between them. Germline V gene lookup returns CDR1 SEHNR and CDR2 FQNEAQ (reference sequence). In DNA form, the CDR3 reads TGTGCCAGCAGCTTAGCGAGGGGGGGTAGGGTAGGCAATGAGCAGTTCTTC. This encodes CASSLARGGRVGNEQFF.

The J gene is TRBJ2-3, the V gene TRBV28; D is perhaps TRBD1 or TRBD2 (5 bases each). The CDR3 totals 17 residues. From germline, CDR1 is MDHEN and CDR2 SYDVKM. The V gene lost 6 bases and the J gene lost 1 base, with 20 bases spanning the gap. CDR3 sequence reads: CASSLSEGLYRTDTQYF. CDR3 bases: TGTGCCAGCAGCCTAAGTGAGGGGCTATACCGCACAGATACGCAGTATTTT. The full variable domain, rest sourced from reference TRBV28 and TRBJ2-3, is DVKVTQSSRYLVKRTGEKVFLECVQDMDHENMFWYRQDPGLGLRLIYFSYDVKMKEKGDIPEGYSVSREKKERFSLILESASTNQTSMYLCASSLSEGLYRTDTQYFGPGTRLTVL.

The V and J genes are TRBV20-1 and TRBJ2-4; D might be TRBD1 (5 bases). Trimming shortened V by 3 bases and J by 0 bases, and 12 bases separated the two germline ends. Germline CDR1 reads DFQATT; CDR2 reads SNEGSKA (reference sequence). This CDR3 is built from 15 residues. CDR3 sequence (DNA): TGCAGTGCTAGGGACATCCTACTAGCCAAAAACATTCAGTACTTC. Protein sequence: CSARDILLAKNIQYF.

CDR3 sequence (DNA): TGTGCCAGCAGTTTAGGCGGACAGGGGGCATACAATGAGCAGTTCTTC. Translation gives CASSLGGQGAYNEQFF. The genes are TRBV12-3 or TRBV12-4 and TRBJ2-1; 11 bases fit TRBD1. There are 16 residues in the CDR3. Germline trimming cut 1 base from V and 4 bases from J; bases unmatched to any gene: 3.

The chain combines TRBV2 with TRBJ2-7; maybe TRBD2 (6 bases). V dropped 10 bases and J dropped 0 bases, with 13 bases sitting between them. Germline assignment: CDR1 SNHLY and CDR2 FYNNEI. The CDR3 sequence is 13 residues long. The CDR3 loop reads CAIPLGGSYEQYF. CDR3 DNA sequence: TGTGCCATCCCCCTCGGGGGCTCCTACGAGCAGTACTTC.

V gene TRBV10-1 combines with J gene TRBJ2-4; 12 positions agree with TRBD1. With V trimmed by 6 bases and J by 3 bases, 6 bases remained unmatched. The CDR3 extends over 16 amino acids. Germline CDR1 WNHNN, CDR2 SYGVQD (reference sequence). This CDR3 reads CASSDGTGGVKNIQYF. CDR3 in DNA: TGCGCCAGCAGCGACGGGACAGGGGGCGTCAAAAACATTCAGTACTTC.

The CDR3 region is CASSQPLGQTYEQYF. In DNA form, the CDR3 reads TGTGCCAGCAGCCAACCGCTGGGCCAGACCTACGAGCAGTACTTC. The chain has TRBV4-2 and TRBJ2-7; no definite D call. CDR1 is LGHNA and CDR2 is YNFKEQ in the germline V gene. The CDR3 runs 15 residues. The germline V and J ends were trimmed by 2 bases and 2 bases, with 13 bases remaining between them.